This T cell receptor (beta chain) was captured by sequencing in a study of technical replicates of blood from several donors. Germline V lookup: CDR1 SGHAT, CDR2 FQDESV (reference sequence). CDR3 length equals 14 residues. The junction had 4 bases not matched to a gene; V was cut back by 3 bases and J by 3 bases. Measured with immunoSEQ multiplex PCR; TCRdb has only the in-frame clones, and not every one. The sample has 75,000 to 90,000 clones, about 95% seen once. The sequence came from a human donor in good health. The genes are TRBV11-1 and TRBJ1-1; 7 bases match TRBD1. The sample consisted of T cells isolated from PBMCs. CDR3 residues: CASSFGTAYTEAFF. The CDR3 DNA sequence: TGTGCCAGCAGCTTCGGGACAGCTTACACTGAAGCTTTCTTT. Filled out from reference TRBV11-1 and TRBJ1-1, the complete variable domain reads EAEVAQSPRYKITEKSQAVAFWCDPISGHATLYWYRQILGQGPELLVQFQDESVVDDSQLPKDRFSAERLKGVDSTLKIQPAELGDSAMYLCASSFGTAYTEAFFGQGTRLTVV.